These 8 T cell receptor beta chains were all obtained from the same sample, sequenced in a study of radiation and T cells in renal cell carcinoma. This sample's time point: blood 2 weeks post-SBRT. The treatment here: 15 Gy SBRT to primary tumor, nephrectomy 4 weeks later. TCRdb keeps only in-frame clones here, not all; method: immunoSEQ multiplex PCR. This table has 100,000 to 150,000 clones, 81% appearing once. Specimen: blood, collected from a patient whose treatment included radiotherapy and nephrectomy. The receptors originated from a man aged 50-59 years with renal cell carcinoma.

This chain joins TRBV6-4 and TRBJ2-1; TRBD2 aligns across 10 bases. Losses at the gene ends were 4 bases for V and 11 bases for J; bases not matched to a gene: 11. Per the germline V gene, CDR1 is MRHNA and CDR2 is SNTAGT. CDR3 length: 15 residues. For the CDR3, the DNA is TGTGCCAGCAGTGTCTCTAGCGGGGGCCCTAATAAGCAGTTCTTC. Its protein product is CASSVSSGGPNKQFF.

This chain connects TRBV7-2 to TRBJ1-2; D is undetermined. Germline values: CDR1 SGHTA, CDR2 FQGNSA. The CDR3 extends over 11 amino acids. V was shortened by 2 bases and J by 8 bases, with 6 bases between the two germline ends. The CDR3 here is CASSLLGGYTF. The DNA of the CDR3 is TGTGCCAGCAGCTTATTGGGAGGCTACACCTTC.

V and J are TRBV28 and TRBJ2-5; no reliable D call. Germline values: CDR1 MDHEN, CDR2 SYDVKM. The length of the CDR3 is 13 residues. V lost 2 bases, J lost 9 bases, and 13 bases lay in between. CDR3 coding DNA: TGTGCCAGCAGTTTAGGGCAGGCCCCCTCCCAGTACTTC. This translates into CASSLGQAPSQYF.

The CDR3, as DNA: TGTGCCAGCAGCCAAGACAGGACAGGGTATGGCTACACCTTC. The encoded protein is CASSQDRTGYGYTF. The genes are TRBV4-2 and TRBJ1-2; TRBD1 agrees at 8 bases. CDR3 size: 14 residues. The trim removed 0 bases at V and 5 bases at J, leaving 2 bases unmatched. Per germline, CDR1 LGHNA and CDR2 YNFKEQ.

This clone was seen more than once but under ten times. The junction differs from germline at one of its ends, possibly a read error. The rearrangement links TRBV5-8 to TRBJ2-7; possibly TRBD1 or TRBD2 for D (5 bases each). The germline V gene has CDR1 SGHTS and CDR2 YDEGEE. CDR3 length: 11 amino acids. DNA of the CDR3: TGTGCCAGCAGCTATCCGGGACCAAAGAACTTC. Encoded protein: CASSYPGPKNF.

The CDR3 nucleotides are TGTGCCAGCAGCTTAGAACTAGCGGGAGCCTACGAGCAGTACTTC. Amino acids: CASSLELAGAYEQYF. V gene TRBV11-2 combines with J gene TRBJ2-7; 11 nucleotides align to TRBD2. The germline CDR1 and CDR2 sequences are SGHAT and FQNNGV. The trim removed 0 bases at V and 2 bases at J, leaving 0 bases unmatched. The CDR3 spans 15 residues.

The chain joins TRBV29-1 to TRBJ1-2; unclear D gene. Germline V gene lookup returns CDR1 SQVTM and CDR2 ANQGSEA. V was clipped by 6 bases and J by 0 bases, with 11 bases between them. The CDR3 runs 13 residues. As DNA, the CDR3 is TGCAGCGTCGTTGGGGTAGCTAACTATGGCTACACCTTC. This encodes CSVVGVANYGYTF. Supplemented by reference TRBV29-1 and TRBJ1-2, the full variable domain reads SAVISQKPSRDICQRGTSLTIQCQVDSQVTMMFWYRQQPGQSLTLIATANQGSEATYESGFVIDKFPISRPNLTFSTLTVSNMSPEDSSIYLCSVVGVANYGYTFGSGTRLTVV.

The chain has TRBV30 and TRBJ1-2; D perhaps matches TRBD1 (6 bases). This CDR3 is 14 amino acids long. V gave up 2 bases and J gave up 7 bases, with 17 bases separating them. Per the germline V gene, CDR1 is GTSNPN and CDR2 is SVGIG (reference sequence). CDR3 sequence reads: CAWSKDRYRRGYTF. As DNA, the CDR3 is TGTGCCTGGAGTAAGGACAGATACCGCCGTGGCTACACCTTC.